This TCR beta chain is drawn from a study of T-cell reconstitution after alpha-beta-depleted transplantation in children. The germline gives CDR1 LGHDT, CDR2 YNNKEL (reference sequence). The V end lost 0 bases, the J end lost 6 bases, and 9 bases lay between the germline ends. The length of the CDR3 is 14 residues. Unique molecular identifiers were incorporated into the prepared TCRbeta library. TCRdb fed the PCR reads into MiXCR, producing one record per CDR3 protein. Found here are 750,000 to 950,000 distinct CDR3 sequences, 16% of them singletons; the top ten hold roughly 5%. This clonotype was obtained from a male patient younger than 18 who had a stem cell transplant for acute lymphoblastic leukemia, so the T cells may come from the graft donor. Sample: PBMCs, mostly from graft donor cells, taken 360 days after TCRalphabeta/CD19-depleted stem cell transplant. This chain connects TRBV3-1 to TRBJ2-1, with D uncertain. The CDR3 coding sequence is TGTGCCAGCAGCCAAGATCCCCAGCGCAATGAGCAGTTCTTC. Translation gives CASSQDPQRNEQFF.